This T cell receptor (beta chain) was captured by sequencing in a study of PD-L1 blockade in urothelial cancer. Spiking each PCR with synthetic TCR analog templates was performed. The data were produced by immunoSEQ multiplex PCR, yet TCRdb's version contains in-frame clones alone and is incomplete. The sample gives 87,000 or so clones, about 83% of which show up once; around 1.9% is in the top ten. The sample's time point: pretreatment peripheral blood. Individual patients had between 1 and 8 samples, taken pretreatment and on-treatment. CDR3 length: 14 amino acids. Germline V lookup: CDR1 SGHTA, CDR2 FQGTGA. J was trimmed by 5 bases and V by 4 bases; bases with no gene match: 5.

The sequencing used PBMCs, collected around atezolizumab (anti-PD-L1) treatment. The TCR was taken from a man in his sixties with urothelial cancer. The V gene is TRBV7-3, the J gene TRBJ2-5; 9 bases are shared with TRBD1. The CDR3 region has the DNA TGTGCCAGCAGCTCCAAAACAGGGGGCGAGACCCAGTACTTC. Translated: CASSSKTGGETQYF.